Listed here are 17 T cell receptor beta chains from one sample, sequenced in a study of blood T cell repertoires in COVID-19. The table came from immunoSEQ multiplex PCR; TCRdb's copy has only in-frame clones and leaves some out. The table includes some 100,000 clones, 84% detected once. Sequenced sample: peripheral blood. The receptor set was obtained from a woman in her 50s with acute or convalescent COVID-19.

The chain joins TRBV5-1 to TRBJ2-2; D gene unclear. V dropped 4 bases and J dropped 6 bases, with 13 bases sitting between them. The CDR3 consists of 14 residues. Per germline, CDR1 SGHRS and CDR2 YFSETQ. DNA for the CDR3: TGCGCCAGCAGCGTCTCAGCGTCATCCGGGGAGCTGTTTTTT. Translation: CASSVSASSGELFF.

The V gene is TRBV10-1, the J gene TRBJ2-1, with 7 bases fitting TRBD1. V dropped 5 bases and J dropped 6; count of bases not matched to a gene: 4. The CDR3 length is 13 residues. Germline values: CDR1 WNHNN, CDR2 SYGVQD (reference sequence). Here the CDR3 reads CASSTGTVNEQFF. CDR3 coding DNA: TGCGCCAGCAGTACCGGGACAGTCAATGAGCAGTTCTTC.

V and J are TRBV5-1 and TRBJ2-1; TRBD1 aligns across 8 bases. V lost 4 bases and J lost 8; bases outside the gene matches: 8. CDR3 length: 14 amino acids. Germline V gives CDR1 SGHRS, CDR2 YFSETQ. CDR3 nucleotide sequence: TGCGCCAGCAGCGACGGACAGGGAGCAGATGAGCAGTTCTTC. It yields the protein CASSDGQGADEQFF.

The rearrangement joins TRBV19 to TRBJ1-2; D is ambiguous. Trimming removed 6 bases at V and 4 bases at J, with 9 bases between. This CDR3 is 12 amino acids long. Germline CDR1 and CDR2: LNHDA and SQIVND (reference sequence). The CDR3 sequence is CASRAGRYGYTF. CDR3 DNA: TGTGCCAGTAGAGCGGGTCGCTATGGCTACACCTTC.

The CDR3 DNA follows: TGCGCCAGCAGCTTGGCGACTGCCACTTCCTACGAGCAGTACTTC. Its protein product is CASSLATATSYEQYF. The J gene is TRBJ2-7, the V gene TRBV5-1; D is uncertain. Trimming removed 0 bases at V and 1 base at J, with 11 bases between. This CDR3 spans 15 amino acids. Germline loops: CDR1 SGHRS, CDR2 YFSETQ.

The chain couples TRBV10-3 to TRBJ1-6; 7 bases line up with TRBD1. The CDR3 contains 15 residues. V lost 11 bases, J lost 9 bases, and 16 bases stayed unmatched. Germline V gene sequence: CDR1 ENHRY, CDR2 SYGVKD. The CDR3 sequence is CASQGERRPVSPLHF. The DNA for the CDR3 is TGTGCCTCTCAGGGGGAGCGTCGTCCAGTTTCACCCCTCCACTTT.

The CDR3 spells CASSLETQYF. CDR3 coding DNA: TGTGCCAGCAGTCTGGAGACCCAGTACTTC. This chain connects TRBV27 to TRBJ2-5; D gene unclear. The germline V and J ends were trimmed by 5 bases and 5 bases, with 3 bases remaining between them. Germline assignment: CDR1 MNHEY and CDR2 SMNVEV (reference sequence). This CDR3 region has 10 residues.

This clone ranks as medium-sized (0.01 to 0.1%). As DNA, the CDR3 is TGTGCCAGTAGTCCCCGGGGACAGGGAGGACAGCCCCAGCATTTT. It codes for CASSPRGQGGQPQHF. This chain joins TRBV19 and TRBJ1-5; 9 bases map to TRBD1. V was clipped by 5 bases and J by 7 bases; unmatched bases: 9. Germline V gene sequence: CDR1 LNHDA, CDR2 SQIVND (reference sequence). CDR3 length equals 15 residues.

This clone was detected a few times. The chain is built from TRBV12-5 and TRBJ1-4; D is possibly TRBD1 (5 bases). This CDR3 is 19 amino acids long. The germline CDR1 and CDR2 sequences are LGHNT and FRNRAP. V gave up 9 bases and J gave up 0 bases, with 26 bases separating them. In DNA, the CDR3 is TGTGCTAGGTCCCCCATCCGGGGCGGGGGAAGCACAACTAATGAAAAACTGTTTTTT. Translated, it gives CARSPIRGGGSTTNEKLFF.

The chain recombines TRBV19 with TRBJ1-1; 7 bases agree with TRBD1. Germline V gives CDR1 LNHDA, CDR2 SQIVND (reference sequence). This CDR3 has 16 residues. With 4 bases clipped from V and 0 bases from J, the junction kept 8 bases outside the gene matches. CDR3 in DNA: TGTGCCAGTAGTAGGGGAACCGGGACAGTGAACACTGAAGCTTTCTTT. Translation gives CASSRGTGTVNTEAFF.

This clone was recorded a few times. The chain employs TRBV5-1 and TRBJ2-5, with a weak D call TRBD2 (5 bases). Germline V gives CDR1 SGHRS, CDR2 YFSETQ. This CDR3 contains 15 residues. Trimming shortened V by 4 bases and J by 2 bases, and 15 bases separated the two germline ends. Here the CDR3 reads CASSLLGVGQETQYF. The CDR3, as DNA: TGCGCCAGCAGCCTTCTGGGAGTCGGGCAAGAGACCCAGTACTTC.

This rearrangement joins TRBV2 to TRBJ1-2; 9 nucleotides agree with TRBD1. Trimming at V came to 8 bases and at J to 7 bases, leaving 5 bases not matched to a gene. CDR1 and CDR2 from the germline V gene are SNHLY and FYNNEI. CDR3 length equals 12 residues. The CDR3 loop reads CASRTGGRGYTF. The CDR3 nucleotides are TGTGCCAGCCGTACAGGGGGCCGTGGCTACACCTTC.

J is TRBJ1-1 and V is TRBV19; no definite D call. Germline-derived CDR1 and CDR2 are LNHDA and SQIVND (reference sequence). The CDR3 spans 11 residues. The DNA for the CDR3 is TGTGTCACCAGAGGGAACACTGAAGCTTTCTTT. Amino acids: CVTRGNTEAFF.

This clone was recorded once. V is TRBV5-4 and J is TRBJ1-2; D gene ambiguous. This CDR3 is 15 amino acids long. CDR1 and CDR2 from the germline V gene are SGHNT and YYREEE (reference sequence). V was trimmed by 0 bases and J by 0 bases, leaving 9 bases between them. CDR3 residues: CASSLGGHSNYGYTF. As DNA, the CDR3 is TGTGCCAGCAGCTTGGGCGGGCACTCTAACTATGGCTACACCTTC.

V and J are TRBV19 and TRBJ1-5, with D hard to call. CDR1 is LNHDA, CDR2 SQIVND, per germline (reference sequence). CDR3 length: 15 residues. V was trimmed by 1 base and J by 7 bases, leaving 14 bases between them. The CDR3 DNA sequence: TGTGCCAGTAGTATAGGTGGCGCGGGAGGGCAGCCCCAGCATTTT. Translation: CASSIGGAGGQPQHF. Filled out from reference TRBV19 and TRBJ1-5, the complete variable domain reads DGGITQSPKYLFRKEGQNVTLSCEQNLNHDAMYWYRQDPGQGLRLIYYSQIVNDFQKGDIAEGYSVSREKKESFPLTVTSAQKNPTAFYLCASSIGGAGGQPQHFGDGTRLSIL.

The rearrangement joins TRBV19 to TRBJ1-2; 7 bases fit TRBD1. The V and J ends lost 6 bases and 4 bases, in that order; junction bases with no gene match: 17. The CDR3 contains 17 residues. Germline assignment: CDR1 LNHDA and CDR2 SQIVND (reference sequence). CDR3 bases: TGTGCCAGTAGCGGCCAGATGTCACAGGGGACCCTCTATGGCTACACCTTC. This sequence encodes CASSGQMSQGTLYGYTF.

This chain links TRBV6-5 with TRBJ2-1, with D maybe TRBD2 (6 bases). Trimming took 8 bases from V and 4 from J, leaving 12 bases between them. Germline loops: CDR1 MNHEY, CDR2 SVGAGI. This CDR3 spans 13 amino acids. The CDR3 spells CASWRDGYNEQFF. The CDR3 region has the DNA TGTGCCAGCTGGAGGGACGGATACAATGAGCAGTTCTTC.